Below, 11 T cell receptor beta chains from the same sample are listed, as sequenced in a study of cytomegalovirus exposure and HLA in healthy donors. PCR primers comprised 60 Vbeta and 13 Jbeta primers. Measured with immunoSEQ multiplex PCR; TCRdb has only the in-frame clones, and not every one. The ten top clones account for about 4%, within a sample of some 120,000 clones. Sequencing used PBMCs. The receptors stem from a man in his thirties or forties in good health and CMV-seronegative.

The chain has TRBV5-1 and TRBJ1-2, with TRBD1 as a possible D gene (6 bases). CDR3 length: 13 residues. Germline V gene lookup returns CDR1 SGHRS and CDR2 YFSETQ. V lost 5 bases and J 2 bases, leaving 10 bases between the germline ends. The CDR3 bases are TGCGCCAGCAGACCACAGGGAAACTATGGCTACACCTTC. Translated: CASRPQGNYGYTF.

This chain links TRBV6-6 with TRBJ2-7; the D gene is possibly TRBD2 (7 bases). Germline CDR1 is MNHNY and CDR2 is SVGAGI (reference sequence). This CDR3 comprises 15 residues. Trimming cost V 5 bases and J 5 bases, with 19 bases left between them. The CDR3 is CASSRPRGAGNEQYF. CDR3 nucleotides: TGTGCCAGCAGTCGACCTCGGGGGGCGGGAAACGAGCAGTACTTC.

The chain carries TRBV19 and TRBJ1-1, with D tentatively TRBD1 (6 bases). CDR3 length: 14 amino acids. V was clipped by 3 bases and J by 3 bases, with 11 bases between them. The germline gives CDR1 LNHDA, CDR2 SQIVND (reference sequence). The CDR3 here is CASSISGDYTEAFF. The CDR3 coding sequence is TGTGCCAGTAGTATTTCAGGGGATTACACTGAAGCTTTCTTT.

This chain uses TRBV7-9 with TRBJ2-5; possible D gene TRBD1, 5 bases. In germline, CDR1 is SEHNR, CDR2 FQNEAQ (reference sequence). This CDR3 has 14 amino acids. V was cut by 4 bases and J by 1 base, with 10 bases left in between. This CDR3 is CASSSTAIQETQYF. CDR3 bases: TGTGCCAGCAGCTCGACAGCCATCCAAGAGACCCAGTACTTC.

This chain connects TRBV10-3 to TRBJ2-5; D is unclear. The DNA end is a closer match to TRBJ2-7, so the J assignment may be wrong. The CDR3 length is 13 residues. Germline assignment: CDR1 ENHRY and CDR2 SYGVKD. CDR3 residues: CAIMTASSYEQYF. The CDR3 DNA reads as TGTGCCATCATGACCGCTAGCTCCTACGAGCAGTACTTC.

The chain combines TRBV11-1 with TRBJ1-2; D gene ambiguous. The CDR3 is made up of 14 amino acids. The germline gives CDR1 SGHAT, CDR2 FQDESV (reference sequence). Trimming removed 1 base from V and 8 bases from J, with 14 bases in between. CDR3 nucleotide sequence: TGTGCCAGCAGCTTAGGCAGACTCCGGGAGGGCTACACCTTC. Residues: CASSLGRLREGYTF.

This chain joins TRBV23-1 and TRBJ1-1; D unresolved. TRBV23-1 is annotated as an ORF whose role is uncertain. The CDR3 is made up of 17 amino acids. The ends were cut back, 2 bases at V and 5 bases at J, with 21 bases in the middle. The CDR3 reads CASSQAYTPRGGTEAFF. The CDR3, as DNA: TGCGCCAGCAGTCAAGCCTACACCCCCCGGGGTGGAACTGAAGCTTTCTTT.

The gene calls are TRBV7-9 and TRBJ1-2; D call uncertain. The CDR3 is made up of 13 amino acids. Deletions cut 4 bases from V and 1 base from J, with 7 bases between. CDR1 and CDR2 from the germline V gene are SEHNR and FQNEAQ (reference sequence). CDR3 sequence reads: CASSYGSNYGYTF. The CDR3 DNA is TGTGCCAGCAGCTACGGGAGTAACTATGGCTACACCTTC.

The CDR3 loop reads CASSWANTGELFF. The DNA of the CDR3 is TGTGCCAGCAGTTGGGCCAACACCGGGGAGCTGTTTTTT. The chain uses TRBV27 and TRBJ2-2; D unresolved. The V gene's germline CDR1 is MNHEY and CDR2 SMNVEV (reference sequence). V lost 4 bases and J lost 2, with 5 bases in between. There are 13 residues in the CDR3.

In the case of this clone: Mismatch with germline at one junction end may stem from a read error. CDR3 sequence: CASSPGQGLGYAF. The CDR3 DNA reads as TGTGCCAGCAGCCCGGGACAGGGATTGGGCTACGCCTTC. The chain recombines TRBV11-3 with TRBJ1-2, with TRBD1 identical over 9 bases. This CDR3 has 13 residues. Germline V lookup: CDR1 SGHNT, CDR2 YENEEA.

The rearrangement links TRBV29-1 to TRBJ1-2; tentatively, D is TRBD1 (5 bases). The V end lost 3 bases, the J end lost 4 bases, and 12 bases lay between the germline ends. This CDR3 has 13 residues. Germline CDR1 is SQVTM and CDR2 is ANQGSEA. In nucleotides, the CDR3 is TGCAGCGTTGAGATCGGGGGAGTCTATGGCTACACCTTC. Its translation is CSVEIGGVYGYTF.